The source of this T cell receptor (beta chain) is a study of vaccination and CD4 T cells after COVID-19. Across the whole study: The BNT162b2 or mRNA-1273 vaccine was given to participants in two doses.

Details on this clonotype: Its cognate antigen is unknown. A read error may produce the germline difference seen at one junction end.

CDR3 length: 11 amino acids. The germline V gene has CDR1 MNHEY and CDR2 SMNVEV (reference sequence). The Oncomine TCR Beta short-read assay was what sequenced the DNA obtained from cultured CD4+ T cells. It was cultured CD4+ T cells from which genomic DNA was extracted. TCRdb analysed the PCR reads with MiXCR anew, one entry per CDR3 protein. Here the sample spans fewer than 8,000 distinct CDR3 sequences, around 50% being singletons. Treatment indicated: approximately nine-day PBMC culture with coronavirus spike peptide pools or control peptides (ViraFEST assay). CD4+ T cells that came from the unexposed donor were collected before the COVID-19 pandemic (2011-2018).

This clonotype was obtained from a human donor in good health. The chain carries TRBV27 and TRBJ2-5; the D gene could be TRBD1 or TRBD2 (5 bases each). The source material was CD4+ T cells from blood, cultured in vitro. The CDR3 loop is CVSSFGGTQYF. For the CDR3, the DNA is TGTGTCAGCAGTTTTGGGGGGACCCAGTACTTC.